Listed below are T cell receptor beta chains from one sample, sequenced in a study of neoadjuvant anti-PD-1 for oral cavity cancer. Sequencing used immunoSEQ multiplex PCR; TCRdb keeps in-frame clones, though not all of them. The sample contains tens of thousands of clones, approximately 85% of which appear only once. Sample: PBMCs, taken after nivolumab (anti-PD-1) treatment. Receptors were obtained from a person between 40 and 85 years old with oral cavity squamous cell carcinoma. Both conserved end residues are part of each CDR3. D genes are given only for firm matches. Some rows have no size entry. The others give once, few or many, or a class for an expanded clone.

>NA|TRBJ1-1|NA|TRBV7-8
CASSLEQSMNTEAFF
TGTGCCAGCAGCTTAGAACAGTCCATGAACACTGAAGCTTTCTTT
>TRBD2|TRBJ2-3|NA|TRBV7-9
CASSLAVSGSWYF
TGTGCCAGCAGCTTAGCTGTGAGCGGGAGCTGGTATTTT
>NA|TRBJ1-3|NA|TRBV5-6
CASSSQLLAFGNTIYF
TGTGCCAGCAGCTCCCAACTCTTGGCATTTGGAAACACCATATATTTT
>TRBD2|TRBJ2-7|NA|TRBV25-1
CASSRLAGGGEQYF
TGTGCCAGCAGTCGGCTAGCGGGAGGGGGCGAGCAGTACTTC
>NA|TRBJ2-7|NA|TRBV28
CASSHRGVGRTYEQYF
TGTGCCAGCAGCCACCGGGGAGTTGGGCGGACCTACGAGCAGTACTTC
>TRBD2|TRBJ2-7|NA|TRBV5-1
CASSLAGGTRGRLGWNEQYF
TGCGCCAGCAGCTTGGCCGGCGGGACTAGAGGGCGATTGGGGTGGAACGAGCAGTACTTC
>NA|TRBJ1-2|once|TRBV29-1
CSVDVLNYGYTF
TGCAGCGTTGATGTACTTAACTATGGCTACACCTTC
>NA|TRBJ1-2|NA|TRBV28
CASSPSIYGYTF
TGTGCCAGCAGCCCTTCTATCTATGGCTACACCTTC
>NA|TRBJ2-1|NA|TRBV9
CASSVTQGSYNEQFF
TGTGCCAGCAGCGTAACCCAGGGATCCTACAATGAGCAGTTCTTC
>NA|TRBJ2-5|few|TRBV7-9
CASSPPLREETQYF
TGTGCCAGCAGCCCCCCTCTGAGGGAAGAGACCCAGTACTTC
>NA|TRBJ2-7|NA|TRBV10-1
CASSESTGQREQYF
TGCGCCAGCAGTGAGTCCACAGGCCAACGCGAGCAGTACTTC
>TRBD1|TRBJ2-2|NA|TRBV10-3
CAISDGTGARTGELFF
TGTGCCATCAGTGACGGGACAGGGGCGCGAACCGGGGAGCTGTTTTTT
>NA|TRBJ2-2|once|TRBV5-1
CASSPRDVYGELFF
TGCGCCAGCAGCCCGAGGGACGTGTACGGGGAGCTGTTTTTT
>NA|TRBJ1-3|NA|TRBV6-5
CASSYNVYGSGNTIYF
TGTGCCAGCAGTTACAATGTGTACGGATCTGGAAACACCATATATTTT
>NA|TRBJ2-5|NA|TRBV28
CASSSTGGQETQYF
TGTGCCAGCAGTTCGACAGGAGGACAAGAGACCCAGTACTTC
>TRBD2|TRBJ2-1|NA|TRBV11-3
CASSFRSSGRAQDEQFF
TGTGCCAGCAGCTTTAGGTCTAGCGGGAGGGCCCAGGATGAGCAGTTCTTC
>NA|TRBJ1-2|NA|TRBV27
CASSLFGTPEGLGYTF
TGTGCCAGCAGTTTATTCGGCACCCCGGAGGGGTTGGGCTACACCTTC
>NA|TRBJ1-1|NA|TRBV11-1
CASSVEGGNTEAFF
TGTGCCAGCAGCGTAGAAGGGGGGAACACTGAAGCTTTCTTT
>NA|TRBJ1-2|once|TRBV25-1
CASSEPGYGYTF
TGTGCCAGCAGTGAACCTGGCTATGGCTACACCTTC
>NA|TRBJ1-4|once|TRBV27
CASSSAVGAGSEKLFF
TGTGCCAGCAGTTCTGCCGTCGGAGCAGGGAGTGAAAAACTGTTTTTT
>NA|TRBJ2-3|NA|TRBV5-1
CASSLDRKSLDTQYF
TGCGCCAGCAGCTTGGACAGGAAAAGCCTGGATACGCAGTATTTT
>TRBD2|TRBJ2-5|NA|TRBV5-6
CASSYSLAGGQETQYF
TGTGCCAGCAGCTACTCACTAGCGGGAGGCCAAGAGACCCAGTACTTC
>TRBD1|TRBJ1-2|NA|TRBV19
CASSIPLTGTGYTF
TGTGCCAGTAGTATTCCTTTGACAGGGACGGGCTACACCTTC
>NA|TRBJ1-1|NA|TRBV7-3
CASSSGPNTEAFF
TGTGCCAGCAGCTCAGGCCCGAACACTGAAGCTTTCTTT
>TRBD2|TRBJ2-3|NA|TRBV19
CASSSRLAGGPVTDTQYF
TGTGCCAGTAGTTCGCGACTAGCGGGAGGGCCAGTGACAGATACGCAGTATTTT